The entry below describes one TCR beta chain. Its antigen is not known. The sample originates from a study of cytomegalovirus exposure and HLA in healthy donors. CDR1 and CDR2 (germline): SGHTA, FQGNSA. This CDR3 region has 16 residues. V lost 5 bases to trimming and J lost 6 bases; unmatched junction nucleotides: 12. Study-wide findings and caveats: The study recorded more than 150 TCR beta chains that were cytomegalovirus-associated. TCR sequences were mostly rare, though some public TCRs occurred in many donors.

Some clones are missing from TCRdb's copy, which holds only in-frame ones; the method was immunoSEQ multiplex PCR. The sample records around 60,000 clones, 94% being singletons. The receptor's source is a man between 18 and 29 years old in good health and CMV-seropositive. This chain connects TRBV7-2 to TRBJ2-2; 7 bases match TRBD1. Sequencing used PBMCs. The CDR3: CASSLATGLVSGELFF. In DNA form, the CDR3 reads TGTGCCAGCAGCCTCGCGACAGGGCTTGTTTCCGGGGAGCTGTTTTTT.